The rows below give T cell receptor beta chains drawn from one sample of a study of T cells in localized non-small cell lung cancer. Data came from immunoSEQ multiplex PCR; TCRdb stores just in-frame clones and leaves some out. The repertoire holds 60,000 or so clones, with 75% to 85% as singletons. The source material was PBMCs, sampled before any cancer treatment. The receptor set was obtained from a man aged 40 to 70 with stage II lung adenocarcinoma. The conserved cysteine and the conserved F or W are not part of the CDR3 here. The order of the fields is J gene, V gene, clone size, CDR3 protein. Rows give clone size only sometimes, using once, few, many, or a class for an expanded clone.

J: TRBJ2-5
V: TRBV18
size: NA
CDR3: ASSSDRAETQY

J: TRBJ2-7
V: TRBV19
size: NA
CDR3: ANAGLSLFPTYEQY

J: TRBJ2-5
V: TRBV15
size: NA
CDR3: ATSRENSIPPY

J: TRBJ1-1
V: TRBV7-8
size: NA
CDR3: ASSGDGPEAF

J: TRBJ1-4
V: TRBV6-1
size: NA
CDR3: ASTGTEEEKLF

J: TRBJ1-5
V: TRBV19
size: NA
CDR3: ASSTGQLVSSNQPQH

J: TRBJ2-3
V: TRBV4-2
size: few
CDR3: ASSQDLAGGATDTQY

J: TRBJ2-7
V: TRBV18
size: few
CDR3: ASSAVAWREGYEQY

J: TRBJ1-3
V: TRBV7-2
size: NA
CDR3: ASSPRFAGNTIY

J: TRBJ1-2
V: TRBV11-2
size: NA
CDR3: ASSRLDREFQGYT

J: TRBJ2-6
V: TRBV7-2
size: NA
CDR3: ASSPVWGPSGANVLT

J: TRBJ2-7
V: TRBV6-1
size: NA
CDR3: ASGRDSSYEQY

J: TRBJ2-2
V: TRBV11-3
size: NA
CDR3: ASSRQVNTGELF

J: TRBJ1-5
V: TRBV5-8
size: NA
CDR3: ASSGGQVNQPQH

J: TRBJ2-3
V: TRBV5-1
size: NA
CDR3: ASSVRGFSTDTQY

J: TRBJ1-2
V: TRBV19
size: NA
CDR3: ASSIEWEPTRGYT

J: TRBJ2-7
V: TRBV11-3
size: NA
CDR3: ASRRAYDHEQY

J: TRBJ2-5
V: TRBV6-6
size: few
CDR3: ASSSRTEWETQY

J: TRBJ2-5
V: TRBV6-5
size: NA
CDR3: AGAPTGGPQETQY

J: TRBJ2-3
V: TRBV2
size: NA
CDR3: ASSSGTSGRYGTDTQY

J: TRBJ2-1
V: TRBV7-9
size: NA
CDR3: ASSLARGQGGRQF

J: TRBJ2-1
V: TRBV6-1
size: NA
CDR3: ASLSDPLRNNEQF

J: TRBJ1-1
V: TRBV5-6
size: NA
CDR3: ASSPYEGIMNTEAF

J: TRBJ1-1
V: TRBV18
size: few
CDR3: ASSPRNTEAF

J: TRBJ1-2
V: TRBV30
size: NA
CDR3: AWSVRGTGGGYT

J: TRBJ1-2
V: TRBV25-1
size: many
CDR3: ASSQGGGQLLYGYT

J: TRBJ2-1
V: TRBV5-1
size: NA
CDR3: ASSLGPGLAPGNEQF

J: TRBJ2-1
V: TRBV16
size: NA
CDR3: ASTGTSGTYNEQF

J: TRBJ1-2
V: TRBV5-8
size: NA
CDR3: ASNRDRGYGYT